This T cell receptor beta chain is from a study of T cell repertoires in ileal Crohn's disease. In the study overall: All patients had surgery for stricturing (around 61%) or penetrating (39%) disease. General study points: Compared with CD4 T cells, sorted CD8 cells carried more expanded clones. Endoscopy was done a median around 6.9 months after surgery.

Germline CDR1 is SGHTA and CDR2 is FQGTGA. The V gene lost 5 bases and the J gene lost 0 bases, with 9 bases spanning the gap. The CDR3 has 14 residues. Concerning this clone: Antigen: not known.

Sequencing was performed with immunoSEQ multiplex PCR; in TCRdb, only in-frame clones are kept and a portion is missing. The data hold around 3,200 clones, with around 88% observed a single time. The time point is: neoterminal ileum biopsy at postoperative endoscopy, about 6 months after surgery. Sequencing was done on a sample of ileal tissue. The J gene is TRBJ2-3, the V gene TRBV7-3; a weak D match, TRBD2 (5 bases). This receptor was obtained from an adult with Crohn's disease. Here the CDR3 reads CASSREGSTDTQYF. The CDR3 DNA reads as TGTGCCAGCAGCCGGGAAGGCAGCACAGATACGCAGTATTTT. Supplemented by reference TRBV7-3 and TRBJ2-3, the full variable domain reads GAGVSQTPSNKVTEKGKYVELRCDPISGHTALYWYRQSLGQGPEFLIYFQGTGAADDSGLPNDRFFAVRPEGSVSTLKIQRTERGDSAVYLCASSREGSTDTQYFGPGTRLTVL.